These 7 T cell receptor beta chains originate from one sample sequenced in a study of CD8 T cells in ankylosing spondylitis. Study findings and constraints: What appeared characteristic of ankylosing spondylitis blood was a TCR beta motif of fewer than ten highly homologous variants.

Their antigen targets remain unknown. TCRdb reprocessed the 5' RACE reads via MiXCR and lists one record per CDR3 protein. Altogether 700,000 or so distinct CDR3 sequences are present, around a fifth being singletons, with the ten largest covering under 20%. The sample consisted of blood, either unsorted or a sorted T cell fraction (not recorded which). The receptors stem from a male donor with ankylosing spondylitis.

A few counts support this clonotype. The CDR3 reads CSARETGTGEKLFF. The CDR3, as DNA: TGCAGTGCTAGAGAAACCGGGACAGGTGAAAAACTGTTTTTT. V gene TRBV20-1 combines with J gene TRBJ1-4, with TRBD1 matching 8 bases. The V segment lost 0 bases and the J segment 7 bases; nucleotides outside the gene matches: 4. Germline lookup yields CDR1 DFQATT and CDR2 SNEGSKA (reference sequence). CDR3 length: 14 residues.

This clonotype was seen a few times. The rearrangement uses TRBV4-1 and TRBJ2-2; weak D call: TRBD2 (5 bases). This CDR3 has 14 residues. V lost 1 base to trimming and J lost 4 bases, with 7 bases between them. The germline CDR1 and CDR2 sequences are MGHRA and YSYEKL. The CDR3 region is CASSQARVTGELFF. CDR3 nucleotide sequence: TGCGCCAGCAGCCAAGCGAGGGTCACCGGGGAGCTGTTTTTT.

The chain recombines TRBV12-3 or TRBV12-4 with TRBJ2-5, with D perhaps given as TRBD1 or TRBD2 (6 bases each). The CDR3 runs 16 residues. V lost 3 bases to trimming and J lost 1 base, with 15 bases between them. The CDR3 bases are TGTGCCAGCAGTTTGGCGCTAGGAGGGGGCCAAGAGACCCAGTACTTC. Its protein is CASSLALGGGQETQYF.

This clonotype was observed a handful of times. This chain connects TRBV12-3 or TRBV12-4 to TRBJ2-7; no definite D call. The CDR3 sequence is 13 residues long. Trimming cost V 3 bases and J 1 base, with 7 bases left between them. The CDR3 sequence is CASSFPDSYEQYF. The CDR3 DNA is TGTGCCAGCAGTTTCCCTGATTCCTACGAGCAGTACTTC.

CDR3 loop: CASSWSSGRGYEQFF. The DNA for the CDR3 is TGTGCCAGCAGTTGGTCTAGCGGGAGAGGCTATGAGCAGTTCTTC. The chain employs TRBV12-3 or TRBV12-4 and TRBJ2-1, with 10 bases identical to TRBD2. CDR3 length equals 15 residues. V trimming: 4 bases; J trimming: 8 bases; junction bases outside the gene matches: 8.

This clonotype was seen ten or more times. The chain recombines TRBV5-1 with TRBJ2-7; D is undetermined. Germline V gene data show CDR1 as SGHRS and CDR2 as YFSETQ. The CDR3 totals 12 residues. V lost 0 bases, J lost 4 bases, and 5 bases lay in between. As DNA, the CDR3 is TGCGCCAGCAGCTTGGGGCGATACGAGCAGTACTTC. The encoded protein is CASSLGRYEQYF.

This sequence joins TRBV9 and TRBJ2-7, with D maybe TRBD2 (5 bases). The V end was cut by 3 bases, the J end by 0 bases, with 10 bases between. CDR1 and CDR2 from the germline V gene are SGDLS and YYNGEE. The CDR3 totals 14 residues. The CDR3 reads CASSAGMSSYEQYF. The CDR3 DNA reads TGTGCCAGCAGCGCGGGGATGAGCTCCTACGAGCAGTACTTC.